This TCR beta chain was found in a study of glioma-infiltrating T cells (dated by TCRdb to about 2016). Some background on the complete study: The study sequenced TCR alpha- and beta-chain repertoires from glioma tissue, from non-neoplastic brain tissue and from matched peripheral blood mononuclear cells. To measure divergence between tissue and blood T-cell populations, each tissue-infiltrating repertoire was compared with the peripheral blood repertoire of the same patient. The paired cohort was made up of three low-grade glioma patients, several primary glioblastoma patients and three non-glioma patients who contributed non-neoplastic brain tissue. The investigation overall reported the following: Tissue and blood shared very few CDR3 sequences, a result attributed to high CDR3 diversity and limited sampling. The group comparisons were based on small numbers of patients: three non-neoplastic, three low-grade glioma and seven to nine glioblastoma patients. VJ-independent divergence between tissue and blood was lower than expected in non-neoplastic patients but higher than expected in all gliomas, particularly low-grade gliomas.

The iRepertoire nested amplicon-rescue multiplex PCR (arm-PCR) platform was used to amplify TCR alpha and beta CDR3 regions from RNA. The input for one-step reverse transcription and amplification was about 85-400 ng of either tissue mRNA or PBMC total RNA. Following bead purification, Illumina adapters were added by a secondary multiplex PCR, and libraries between 200 and 400 bp were gel-purified. Libraries carried internal 6-nucleotide barcodes used for demultiplexing. Sequencing of libraries was performed on an Illumina MiSeq with 2x220 or 2x250 nucleotide paired-end reads. As for how the authors treated the data: Paired reads were merged with FLASH 1.2.11 and aligned to the GRCh37 human genome with BWA-MEM before extracting TRA and TRB reads. An IMGT-derived reference of cassette sequences and CDR3 motifs, with pseudogenes included, was used for V and J assignment. Reads were translated in three frames, and productive CDR3s were defined as those with a C...FGXG motif and no stop codons. Clonotypes were defined as unique combinations of V-J cassette pair and CDR3 amino acid sequence. Reads were filtered by Hamming distance, with the threshold set by the sequence error rate of each sample in mapped regions. TCRdb reanalyzed the raw reads on its own, using fastp at Q25 for trimming and MiXCR for clone calling, and kept in-frame beta chains. Each record represents a unique CDR3 protein, reported with the most common genes and DNA among its rows. The V and J calls here are based on TCRdb, not the publication. In this sample the table shows under 200,000 distinct CDR3 sequences, about 46% of which occur a single time. The top ten clonotypes cover under 6.5% of the sample.

Of note for this clonotype: This clone's antigen is unknown. There are no base qualities to consult, and no much larger clone falls within one base.

Sequencing used glioma tissue, nonneoplastic brain tissue, or PBMCs (not recorded which). The receptor's source is a human donor with low-grade glioma or glioblastoma, undergoing nonglioma brain surgery, or in good health (not recorded which).

The CDR3 protein sequence reads: CASSPGGRTSQGNGYTF. The nucleotides are TGTGCCAGCAGTCCGGGGGGCAGAACGAGCCAGGGGAATGGCTACACCTTC. The chain joins TRBV5-4 to TRBJ1-2; the D region possibly corresponds to TRBD1 (6 bases align). Measured from the cysteine to the phenylalanine, the CDR3 is 17 residues long. Of all the DNA, just the CDR3 is kept, 51 bases in frame from base 1. Trimming at the junction amounts to 5 bases on V and 6 bases on J, and the germline ends lie 26 bases apart. Via the germline V gene (reference sequence), CDR1 is SGHNT and CDR2 YYREEE.